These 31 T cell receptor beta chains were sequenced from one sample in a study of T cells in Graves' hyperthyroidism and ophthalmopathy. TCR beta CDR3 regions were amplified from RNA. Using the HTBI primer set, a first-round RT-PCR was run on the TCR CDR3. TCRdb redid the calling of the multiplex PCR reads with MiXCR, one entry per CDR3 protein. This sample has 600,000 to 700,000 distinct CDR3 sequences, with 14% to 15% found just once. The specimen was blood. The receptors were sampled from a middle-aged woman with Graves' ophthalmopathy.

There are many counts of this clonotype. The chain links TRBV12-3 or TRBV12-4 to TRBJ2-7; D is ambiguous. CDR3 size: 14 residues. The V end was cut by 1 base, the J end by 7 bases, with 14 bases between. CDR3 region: CASSLGLDTLEQYF. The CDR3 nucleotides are TGTGCCAGCAGTTTAGGTCTTGACACCCTGGAGCAGTACTTC.

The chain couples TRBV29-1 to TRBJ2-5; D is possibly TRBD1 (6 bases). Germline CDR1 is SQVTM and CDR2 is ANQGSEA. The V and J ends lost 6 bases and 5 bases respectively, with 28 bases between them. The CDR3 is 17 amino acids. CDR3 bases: TGCAGCGTGGGGGCCCCAACCGGGACCTTGGGCGGGGAGACCCAGTACTTC. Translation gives CSVGAPTGTLGGETQYF.

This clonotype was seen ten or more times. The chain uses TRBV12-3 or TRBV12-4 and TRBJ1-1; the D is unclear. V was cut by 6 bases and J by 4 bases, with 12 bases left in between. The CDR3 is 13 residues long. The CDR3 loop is CASSRTRATEAFF. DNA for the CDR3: TGTGCCAGCAGCCGAACCAGAGCCACTGAAGCTTTCTTT.

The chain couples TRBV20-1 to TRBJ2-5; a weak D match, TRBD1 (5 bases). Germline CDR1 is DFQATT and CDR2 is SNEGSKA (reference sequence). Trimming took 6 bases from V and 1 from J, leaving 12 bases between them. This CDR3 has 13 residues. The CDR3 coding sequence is TGCAGTGCCGACGGACAAGGCCAAGAGACCCAGTACTTC. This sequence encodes CSADGQGQETQYF.

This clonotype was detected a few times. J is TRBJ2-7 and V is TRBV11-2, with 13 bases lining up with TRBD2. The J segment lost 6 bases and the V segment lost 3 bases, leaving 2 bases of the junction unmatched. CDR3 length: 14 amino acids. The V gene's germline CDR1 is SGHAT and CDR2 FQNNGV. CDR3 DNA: TGTGCCAGCAGCTTCACTAGCGGGAGGGGCGAGCAGTACTTC. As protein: CASSFTSGRGEQYF.

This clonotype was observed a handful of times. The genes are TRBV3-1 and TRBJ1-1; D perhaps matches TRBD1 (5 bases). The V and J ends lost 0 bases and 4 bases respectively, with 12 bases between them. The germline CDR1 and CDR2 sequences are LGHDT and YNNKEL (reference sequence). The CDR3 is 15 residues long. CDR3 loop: CASSQDSRGITEAFF. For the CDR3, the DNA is TGTGCCAGCAGCCAAGATAGCCGGGGGATCACTGAAGCTTTCTTT.

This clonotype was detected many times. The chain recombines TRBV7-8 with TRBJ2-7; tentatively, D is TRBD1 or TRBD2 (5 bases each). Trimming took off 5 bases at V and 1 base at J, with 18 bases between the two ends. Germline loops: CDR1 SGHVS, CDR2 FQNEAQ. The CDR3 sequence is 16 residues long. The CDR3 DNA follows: TGTGCCAGCAGCCGGAAGGGACCTCAATTTTCCTACGAGCAGTACTTC. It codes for CASSRKGPQFSYEQYF.

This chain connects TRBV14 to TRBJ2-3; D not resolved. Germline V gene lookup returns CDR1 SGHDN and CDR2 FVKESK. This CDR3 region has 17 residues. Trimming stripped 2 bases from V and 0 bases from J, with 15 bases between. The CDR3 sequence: CASSQSAAATSTDTQYF. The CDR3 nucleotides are TGTGCCAGCAGCCAATCGGCAGCCGCAACAAGCACAGATACGCAGTATTTT.

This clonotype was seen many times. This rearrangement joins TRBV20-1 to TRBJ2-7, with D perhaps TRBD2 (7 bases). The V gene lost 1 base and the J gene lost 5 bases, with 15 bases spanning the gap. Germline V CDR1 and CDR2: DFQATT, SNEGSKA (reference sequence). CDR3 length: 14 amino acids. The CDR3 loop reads CSARGEGVPNEQYF. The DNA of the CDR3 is TGCAGTGCTAGAGGGGAGGGGGTACCTAACGAGCAGTACTTC.

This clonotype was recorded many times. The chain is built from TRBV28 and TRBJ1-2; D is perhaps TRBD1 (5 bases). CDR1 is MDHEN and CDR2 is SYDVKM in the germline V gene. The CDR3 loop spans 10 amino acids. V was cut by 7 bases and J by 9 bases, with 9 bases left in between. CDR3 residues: CASTLGRYTF. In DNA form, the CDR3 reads TGTGCCAGCACCTTGGGACGCTACACCTTC.

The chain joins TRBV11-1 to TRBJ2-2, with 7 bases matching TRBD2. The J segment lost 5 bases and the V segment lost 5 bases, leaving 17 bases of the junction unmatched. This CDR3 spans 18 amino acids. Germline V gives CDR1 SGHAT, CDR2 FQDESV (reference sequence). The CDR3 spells CASSPLLTSAVWTGELFF. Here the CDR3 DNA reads TGTGCCAGCAGCCCCCTCCTCACTAGCGCGGTGTGGACCGGGGAGCTGTTTTTT.

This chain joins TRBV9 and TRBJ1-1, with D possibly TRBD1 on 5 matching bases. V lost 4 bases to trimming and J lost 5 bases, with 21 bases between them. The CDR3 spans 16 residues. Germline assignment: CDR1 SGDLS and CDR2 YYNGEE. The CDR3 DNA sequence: TGTGCCAGCAGCCGAGGGATTGGGGGGGGGTGGACTGAAGCTTTCTTT. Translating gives CASSRGIGGGWTEAFF.

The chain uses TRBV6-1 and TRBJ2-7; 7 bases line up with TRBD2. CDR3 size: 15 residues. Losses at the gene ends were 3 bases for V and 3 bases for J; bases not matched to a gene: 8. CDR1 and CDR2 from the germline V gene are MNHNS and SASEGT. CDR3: CASSDPRGGNYEQYF. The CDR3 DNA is TGTGCCAGCAGTGACCCTCGCGGGGGAAACTACGAGCAGTACTTC.

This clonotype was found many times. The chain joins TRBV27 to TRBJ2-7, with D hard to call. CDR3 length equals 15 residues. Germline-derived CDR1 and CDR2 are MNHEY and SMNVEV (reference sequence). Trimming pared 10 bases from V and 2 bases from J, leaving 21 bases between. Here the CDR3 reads CAIPLSTPAAYEQYF. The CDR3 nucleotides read TGTGCCATCCCCTTGTCGACGCCCGCGGCCTACGAGCAGTACTTC.

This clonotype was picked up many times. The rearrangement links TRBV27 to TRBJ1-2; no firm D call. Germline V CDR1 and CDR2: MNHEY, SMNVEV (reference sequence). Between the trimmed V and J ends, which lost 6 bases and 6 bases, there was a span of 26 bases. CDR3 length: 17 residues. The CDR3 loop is CASRTSAETGDIDGYTF. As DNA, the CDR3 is TGTGCCAGCAGAACCAGTGCGGAAACCGGCGATATCGATGGCTACACCTTC.

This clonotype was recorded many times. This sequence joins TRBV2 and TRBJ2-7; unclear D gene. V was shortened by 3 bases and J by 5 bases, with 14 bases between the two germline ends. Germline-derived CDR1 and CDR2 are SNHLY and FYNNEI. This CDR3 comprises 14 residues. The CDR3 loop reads CASSESGLYDEQYF. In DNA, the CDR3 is TGTGCCAGCAGTGAGTCAGGTCTTTATGACGAGCAGTACTTC.

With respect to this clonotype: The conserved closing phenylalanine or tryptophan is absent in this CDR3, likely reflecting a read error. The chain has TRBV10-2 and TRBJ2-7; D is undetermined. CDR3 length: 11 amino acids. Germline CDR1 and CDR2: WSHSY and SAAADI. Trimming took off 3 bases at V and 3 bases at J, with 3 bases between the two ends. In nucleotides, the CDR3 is TGCGCCAGCAGTGAAATCTACGAGCAGTACTCC. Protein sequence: CASSEIYEQYS.

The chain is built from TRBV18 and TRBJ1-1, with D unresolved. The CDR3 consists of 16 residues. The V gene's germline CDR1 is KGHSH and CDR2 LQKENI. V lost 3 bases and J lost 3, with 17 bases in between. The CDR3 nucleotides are TGTGCCAGCTCACCCGGGGAGAGGGTCATGTACACTGAAGCTTTCTTT. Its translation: CASSPGERVMYTEAFF.

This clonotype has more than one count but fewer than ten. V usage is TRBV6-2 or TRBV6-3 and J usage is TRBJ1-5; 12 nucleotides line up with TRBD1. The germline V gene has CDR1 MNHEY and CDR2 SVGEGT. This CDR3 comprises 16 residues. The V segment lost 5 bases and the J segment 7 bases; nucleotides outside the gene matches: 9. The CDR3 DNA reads TGTGCCAGCAGTGACCGGGACAGGGGGCGTCGACAGCCCCAGCATTTT. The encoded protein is CASSDRDRGRRQPQHF.

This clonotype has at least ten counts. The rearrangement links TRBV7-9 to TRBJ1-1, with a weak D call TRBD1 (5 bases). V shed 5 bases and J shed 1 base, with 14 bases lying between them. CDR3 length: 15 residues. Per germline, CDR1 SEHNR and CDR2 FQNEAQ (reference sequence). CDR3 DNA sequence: TGTGCCAGCAGCACAGGCCACACAGGGAACACTGAAGCTTTCTTT. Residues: CASSTGHTGNTEAFF.

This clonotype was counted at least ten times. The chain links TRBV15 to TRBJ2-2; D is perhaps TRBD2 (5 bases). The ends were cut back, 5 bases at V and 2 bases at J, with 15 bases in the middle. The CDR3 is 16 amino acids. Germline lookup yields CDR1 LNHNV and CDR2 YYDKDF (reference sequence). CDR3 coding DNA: TGTGCCACCAGCGCGGAGGAATTACCAAACACCGGGGAGCTGTTTTTT. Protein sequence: CATSAEELPNTGELFF.

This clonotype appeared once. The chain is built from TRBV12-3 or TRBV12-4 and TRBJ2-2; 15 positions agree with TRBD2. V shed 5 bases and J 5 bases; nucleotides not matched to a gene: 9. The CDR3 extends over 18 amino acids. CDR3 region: CASSLGLAGGLATGELFF. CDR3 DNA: TGTGCCAGCAGTCTCGGACTAGCGGGAGGGCTAGCTACCGGGGAGCTGTTTTTT.

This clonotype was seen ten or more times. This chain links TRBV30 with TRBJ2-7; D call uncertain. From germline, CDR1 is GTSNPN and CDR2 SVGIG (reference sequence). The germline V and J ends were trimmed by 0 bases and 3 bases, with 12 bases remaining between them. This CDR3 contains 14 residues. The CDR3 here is CAWSVANRNYEQYF. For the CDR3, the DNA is TGTGCCTGGAGTGTAGCGAATAGAAACTACGAGCAGTACTTC.

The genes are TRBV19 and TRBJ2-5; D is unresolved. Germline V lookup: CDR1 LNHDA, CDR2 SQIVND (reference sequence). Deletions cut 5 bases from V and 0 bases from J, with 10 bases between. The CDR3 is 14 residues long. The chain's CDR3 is CASSPRANQETQYF. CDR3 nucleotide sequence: TGTGCCAGTAGTCCCCGGGCTAACCAAGAGACCCAGTACTTC.

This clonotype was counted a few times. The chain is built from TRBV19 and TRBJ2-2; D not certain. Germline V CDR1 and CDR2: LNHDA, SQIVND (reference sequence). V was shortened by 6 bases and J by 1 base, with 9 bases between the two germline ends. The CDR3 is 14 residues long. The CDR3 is CASRGIQNTGELFF. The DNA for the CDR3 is TGTGCCAGTAGGGGTATTCAGAACACCGGGGAGCTGTTTTTT.

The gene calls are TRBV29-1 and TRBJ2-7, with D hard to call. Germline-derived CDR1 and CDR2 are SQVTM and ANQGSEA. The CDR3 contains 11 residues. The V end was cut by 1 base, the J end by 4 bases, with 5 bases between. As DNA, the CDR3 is TGCAGCGTTGAAGTCCGATACGAGCAGTACTTC. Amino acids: CSVEVRYEQYF.

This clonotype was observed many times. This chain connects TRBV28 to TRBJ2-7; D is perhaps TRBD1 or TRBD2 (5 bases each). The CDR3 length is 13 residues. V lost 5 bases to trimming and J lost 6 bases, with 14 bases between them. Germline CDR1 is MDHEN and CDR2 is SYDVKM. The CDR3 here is CASSRDGGREQYF. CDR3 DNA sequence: TGTGCCAGCAGTCGGGACGGAGGTCGCGAGCAGTACTTC.

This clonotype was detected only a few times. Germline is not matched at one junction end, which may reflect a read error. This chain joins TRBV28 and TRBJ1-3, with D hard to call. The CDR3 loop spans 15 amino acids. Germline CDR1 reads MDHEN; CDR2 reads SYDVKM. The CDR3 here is CASSIYRIFGSTIYF. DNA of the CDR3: TGTGCCAGCAGTATATACCGAATTTTCGGAAGCACCATATATTTT.

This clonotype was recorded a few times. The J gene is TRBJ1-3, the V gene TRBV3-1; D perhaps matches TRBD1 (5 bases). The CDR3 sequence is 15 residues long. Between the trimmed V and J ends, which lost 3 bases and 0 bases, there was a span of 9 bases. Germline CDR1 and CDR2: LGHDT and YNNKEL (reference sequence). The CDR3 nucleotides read TGTGCCAGCAGCCACGACAGCAGCTCTGGAAACACCATATATTTT. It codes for CASSHDSSSGNTIYF.

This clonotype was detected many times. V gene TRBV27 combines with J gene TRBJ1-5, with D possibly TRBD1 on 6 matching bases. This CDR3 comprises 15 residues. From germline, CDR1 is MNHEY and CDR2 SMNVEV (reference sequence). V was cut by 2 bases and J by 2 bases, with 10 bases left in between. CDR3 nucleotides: TGTGCCAGCAGTTTAGTACAGGGTGGCAATCAGCCCCAGCATTTT. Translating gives CASSLVQGGNQPQHF.

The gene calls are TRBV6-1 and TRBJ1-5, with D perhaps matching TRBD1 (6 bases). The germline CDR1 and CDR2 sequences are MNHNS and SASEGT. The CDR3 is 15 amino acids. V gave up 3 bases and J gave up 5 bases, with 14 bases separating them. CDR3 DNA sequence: TGTGCCAGCAGTGAGGTACTTCAGGGGCATCAGCCCCAGCATTTT. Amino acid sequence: CASSEVLQGHQPQHF.